Listed here are 28 T cell receptor beta chains from one sample, sequenced in a study of T cells after yellow fever vaccination. TCRdb redid the calling of the 5' RACE reads with MiXCR, one entry per CDR3 protein. The table records 170,000 or so distinct CDR3 sequences, roughly 6.2% of them present only once. Sequencing was performed on CD4+ T cells sorted from PBMCs, taken on the day of the first yellow fever vaccination. The source is a man between 18 and 35 years old who received the YFV17D yellow fever vaccine.

This clonotype occurred many times. The CDR3 sequence: CASSSTTRDGYTF. The CDR3 bases are TGTGCCAGCAGCAGCACCACAAGGGACGGCTACACCTTC. The chain recombines TRBV9 with TRBJ1-2; D might be TRBD1 (5 bases). Germline V gives CDR1 SGDLS, CDR2 YYNGEE. The ends were cut back, 4 bases at V and 8 bases at J, with 15 bases in the middle. This CDR3 is built from 13 residues.

This clonotype was found a few times. The V call is TRBV5-1, the J call TRBJ2-3; 10 bases match TRBD2. Germline CDR1 reads SGHRS; CDR2 reads YFSETQ. This CDR3 region has 14 residues. Trimming cost V 6 bases and J 2 bases; bases outside gene matches: 3. The CDR3 spells CASTTSGVTDTQYF. The CDR3 DNA follows: TGCGCCAGCACTACTAGCGGGGTCACAGATACGCAGTATTTT.

This clonotype was observed a handful of times. This chain joins TRBV2 and TRBJ2-7, with D perhaps TRBD1 or TRBD2 (6 bases each). Per the germline V gene, CDR1 is SNHLY and CDR2 is FYNNEI. V lost 7 bases, J lost 4 bases, and 17 bases lay in between. This CDR3 region has 14 residues. DNA for the CDR3: TGTGCCAGCACCTCGGGGGCAGGTTATTACGAGCAGTACTTC. Residues: CASTSGAGYYEQYF. Using reference TRBV2 and TRBJ2-7 for the parts outside the CDR3, the full variable domain is EPEVTQTPSHQVTQMGQEVILRCVPISNHLYFYWYRQILGQKVEFLVSFYNNEISEKSEIFDDQFSVERPDGSNFTLKIRSTKLEDSAMYFCASTSGAGYYEQYFGPGTRLTVT.

There are many counts of this clonotype. The chain has TRBV4-3 and TRBJ1-4; 8 bases align to TRBD1. Germline V gives CDR1 LGHNA, CDR2 YSLEER. J was trimmed by 8 bases and V by 0 bases; bases with no gene match: 8. The CDR3 is 16 residues long. CDR3 DNA: TGCGCCAGCAGCCAAGATCAGGGGGCAGGGCGGGAAAAACTGTTTTTT. As protein: CASSQDQGAGREKLFF.

This clonotype was observed many times. The rearrangement joins TRBV5-1 to TRBJ1-1; 7 positions match TRBD1. From germline, CDR1 is SGHRS and CDR2 YFSETQ. CDR3 length equals 14 residues. The V gene end was trimmed by 3 bases and the J gene end by 11 bases; junction bases not matched to a gene: 13. This CDR3 reads CASSSQGQPSAAFF. The CDR3, as DNA: TGCGCCAGCAGCTCCCAGGGACAGCCCTCCGCGGCTTTCTTT.

This clonotype was seen more than once but under ten times. The chain links TRBV10-3 to TRBJ2-3; 9 positions agree with TRBD2. The CDR3 extends over 15 amino acids. CDR1 is ENHRY and CDR2 is SYGVKD in the germline V gene. The V gene end was trimmed by 4 bases and the J gene end by 2 bases; junction bases not matched to a gene: 4. The CDR3 protein is CAISVGTSFTDTQYF. The CDR3 nucleotides are TGTGCCATCAGTGTAGGGACTAGCTTCACAGATACGCAGTATTTT.

This chain joins TRBV28 and TRBJ1-5; D may be TRBD1 (5 bases). Trimming left V 5 bases short and J 0 bases short, with 17 bases between. CDR1 MDHEN and CDR2 SYDVKM come from the germline V gene. The CDR3 consists of 17 residues. CDR3 nucleotides: TGTGCCAGCAGTGCCCGGGGGACCCGATATAGCAATCAGCCCCAGCATTTT. This sequence encodes CASSARGTRYSNQPQHF. The whole variable domain, remainder taken from reference TRBV28 and TRBJ1-5, is DVKVTQSSRYLVKRTGEKVFLECVQDMDHENMFWYRQDPGLGLRLIYFSYDVKMKEKGDIPEGYSVSREKKERFSLILESASTNQTSMYLCASSARGTRYSNQPQHFGDGTRLSIL.

Many counts were recorded for this clonotype. J is TRBJ1-5 and V is TRBV4-1, with D perhaps matching TRBD1 (5 bases). The CDR3 is made up of 14 amino acids. The V gene's germline CDR1 is MGHRA and CDR2 YSYEKL. Trimming took 1 base from V and 7 from J, leaving 11 bases between them. The CDR3 DNA sequence: TGCGCCAGCAGCCAAGGACCTTGGGGCCAGCCCCAGCATTTT. Its translation is CASSQGPWGQPQHF.

This clonotype was detected a few times. The chain employs TRBV7-2 and TRBJ1-2; TRBD1 is a possible D gene (6 bases). Trimming stripped 1 base from V and 4 bases from J, with 10 bases between. The CDR3 extends over 14 amino acids. CDR1 is SGHTA, CDR2 FQGNSA, per germline. The CDR3 loop reads CASSLGVGGYGYTF. The CDR3 bases are TGTGCCAGCAGCTTAGGTGTAGGGGGCTATGGCTACACCTTC.

Regarding this clonotype: Compared with germline, one end of the junction differs, possibly owing to a read error. V is TRBV7-3 and J is TRBJ2-2, with D hard to call. CDR3 size: 14 residues. Looked up from germline, CDR1 is SGHTA and CDR2 is FQGTGA. Here the CDR3 reads CSSSPGPNTGELFF. CDR3 bases: TGTTCCAGCAGCCCCGGACCAAACACCGGGGAGCTGTTTTTT.

This clonotype occurred many times. The rearrangement links TRBV24-1 to TRBJ1-2; possibly TRBD1 for D (6 bases). Germline CDR1 KGHDR, CDR2 SFDVKD. V shed 3 bases and J shed 5 bases, with 9 bases lying between them. CDR3 length: 13 amino acids. Here the CDR3 DNA reads TGTGCCACCAGTGATCGGACAGTATATGGCTACACCTTC. As protein: CATSDRTVYGYTF.

This clonotype was seen repeatedly, ten times or more. The chain links TRBV28 to TRBJ2-7; the match to TRBD1 covers 7 bases. Germline V CDR1 and CDR2: MDHEN, SYDVKM. V gave up 9 bases and J gave up 2 bases; unmatched junction bases: 10. The CDR3 is made up of 14 amino acids. The DNA for the CDR3 is TGTGCCAGTCAAGAGACAGGGCGAACCTACGAGCAGTACGTC. Translated, it gives CASQETGRTYEQYV.

On this clonotype itself: A read error is possible here, since a much larger clone lies one base away. The chain employs TRBV7-2 and TRBJ2-5; 8 bases are a match to TRBD1. Germline loops: CDR1 SGHTA, CDR2 FQGNSA. V shed 1 base and J 5 bases; nucleotides not matched to a gene: 9. CDR3 length equals 16 residues. CDR3 coding DNA: TGTGCCAGCAGCTTAGTGTACAGGGGGGTTGAGGAGACCCAGTACTTC. Residues: CASSLVYRGVEETQYF.

The chain uses TRBV6-5 and TRBJ1-1; 7 bases match TRBD1. V dropped 6 bases and J dropped 8; count of bases not matched to a gene: 12. The CDR3 spans 14 residues. Germline V gene lookup returns CDR1 MNHEY and CDR2 SVGAGI. CDR3 in amino acids: CASSLRQGGGEAFF. The CDR3 region has the DNA TGTGCCAGCAGCCTTCGACAGGGCGGTGGAGAAGCTTTCTTT.

V usage is TRBV27 and J usage is TRBJ1-1; D is unclear. The CDR3 contains 13 residues. V was clipped by 8 bases and J by 4 bases, with 14 bases between them. Per the germline V gene, CDR1 is MNHEY and CDR2 is SMNVEV (reference sequence). CDR3 bases: TGTGCCAGCGAATCCTCCGGCGGCACTGAAGCTTTCTTT. Translating gives CASESSGGTEAFF.

This clonotype occurred many times. The chain uses TRBV6-5 and TRBJ2-7; 8 nucleotides line up with TRBD1. Germline loops: CDR1 MNHEY, CDR2 SVGAGI. V dropped 8 bases and J dropped 5; count of bases not matched to a gene: 14. This CDR3 is 15 amino acids long. The CDR3 sequence: CASASWSAGGHEQYV. The CDR3 nucleotides are TGTGCCAGCGCCTCTTGGTCGGCAGGGGGCCACGAGCAGTACGTC.

This clonotype was recorded a few times. This sequence joins TRBV18 and TRBJ1-2; a weak D match, TRBD1 (6 bases). The germline CDR1 and CDR2 sequences are KGHSH and LQKENI. Trimming took 3 bases from V and 2 from J, leaving 10 bases between them. The CDR3 has 14 residues. The CDR3, as DNA: TGTGCCAGCTCACCCCGGACAGTAAACTATGGCTACACCTTC. Residues: CASSPRTVNYGYTF.

This clonotype turned up a few times. The V call is TRBV30, the J call TRBJ1-5; D is undetermined. V lost 2 bases and J 0 bases, leaving 5 bases between the germline ends. Germline CDR1 GTSNPN, CDR2 SVGIG (reference sequence). CDR3 size: 13 residues. The CDR3 nucleotides are TGTGCCTGGAGTATGGGTAGCAATCAGCCCCAGCATTTT. It translates to CAWSMGSNQPQHF.

In its sample, this clonotype was seen once. This sequence may be a read error, since a much larger clone differs from it by one base. The chain combines TRBV15 with TRBJ2-1; no firm D call. This CDR3 is 15 amino acids long. V shed 0 bases and J shed 0 bases, with 6 bases lying between them. Germline CDR1 LNHNV, CDR2 YYDKDF (reference sequence). CDR3 sequence: CATSRDCGSYNEQFF. CDR3 DNA sequence: TGTGCCACCAGCAGAGATTGTGGCTCCTACAATGAGCAGTTCTTC.

This clonotype was picked up many times. The chain links TRBV7-8 to TRBJ2-5, with 12 bases matching TRBD2. The germline V gene encodes CDR1 SGHVS and CDR2 FQNEAQ. CDR3 length: 19 amino acids. Germline trimming cut 5 bases from V and 1 base from J; bases unmatched to any gene: 14. Here the CDR3 reads CASSPRSASGGALQETQYF. In DNA, the CDR3 is TGTGCCAGCAGCCCAAGATCCGCTAGCGGGGGGGCTCTCCAAGAGACCCAGTACTTC.

This chain connects TRBV7-2 to TRBJ1-3, with D possibly TRBD1 on 5 matching bases. The CDR3 is made up of 15 amino acids. The germline gives CDR1 SGHTA, CDR2 FQGNSA. V was cut by 5 bases and J by 0 bases, with 11 bases left in between. CDR3 residues: CASSRGGGSGNTIYF. Written as DNA, the CDR3 is TGTGCCAGCAGCCGCGGGGGGGGCTCTGGAAACACCATATATTTT.

This clonotype was observed at least ten times. This rearrangement joins TRBV7-9 to TRBJ2-7; 11 bases match TRBD1. CDR3 size: 14 residues. V dropped 5 bases and J dropped 3; count of bases not matched to a gene: 3. In germline, CDR1 is SEHNR, CDR2 FQNEAQ (reference sequence). The CDR3 spells CASSRTGGYYEQYF. Written as DNA, the CDR3 is TGTGCCAGCAGCCGGACAGGGGGCTACTACGAGCAGTACTTC.

The sample holds a few counts of this clonotype. The chain carries TRBV7-2 and TRBJ2-3; a weak D match, TRBD2 (6 bases). Germline V lookup: CDR1 SGHTA, CDR2 FQGNSA. Trimming took 6 bases from V and 1 from J, leaving 11 bases between them. The CDR3 loop spans 14 amino acids. The DNA of the CDR3 is TGTGCCAGCAGGTCGCAGCGGGGCACAGATACGCAGTATTTT. Translation gives CASRSQRGTDTQYF. Complete variable domain (other parts from reference TRBV7-2 and TRBJ2-3): GAGVSQSPSNKVTEKGKDVELRCDPISGHTALYWYRQSLGQGLEFLIYFQGNSAPDKSGLPSDRFSAERTGGSVSTLTIQRTQQEDSAVYLCASRSQRGTDTQYFGPGTRLTVL.

This clonotype was counted many times. The rearrangement links TRBV20-1 to TRBJ1-1; a possible D gene is TRBD1 (6 bases). CDR3 size: 13 residues. V was pared by 3 bases and J by 3 bases, with 11 bases between. The germline V gene encodes CDR1 DFQATT and CDR2 SNEGSKA (reference sequence). The CDR3 DNA reads as TGCAGTGCTAGTAGGGGGGCGGACACTGAAGCTTTCTTT. It specifies CSASRGADTEAFF.

This clonotype has only a few counts. This rearrangement joins TRBV5-1 to TRBJ2-3, with D uncertain. The CDR3 totals 13 residues. The V end lost 3 bases, the J end lost 2 bases, and 7 bases lay between the germline ends. CDR1 SGHRS and CDR2 YFSETQ come from the germline V gene. Here the CDR3 DNA reads TGCGCCAGCAGCTCTGACAACACAGATACGCAGTATTTT. It encodes CASSSDNTDTQYF.

Many counts were recorded for this clonotype. The genes are TRBV24-1 and TRBJ2-1; D call uncertain. The CDR3 is 13 residues long. Per the germline V gene, CDR1 is KGHDR and CDR2 is SFDVKD. The V and J ends lost 1 base and 4 bases respectively, with 4 bases between them. CDR3 nucleotide sequence: TGTGCCACCAGTGATTTTGGGTACAATGAGCAGTTCTTC. Its translation is CATSDFGYNEQFF.

This chain joins TRBV9 and TRBJ2-5; the D gene is possibly TRBD2 (7 bases). The germline V and J ends were trimmed by 0 bases and 5 bases, with 20 bases remaining between them. The CDR3 has 17 residues. Germline V gives CDR1 SGDLS, CDR2 YYNGEE. The CDR3 region is CASSVGAGALRAETQYF. Here the CDR3 DNA reads TGTGCCAGCAGCGTAGGTGCGGGGGCCCTTCGGGCGGAGACCCAGTACTTC.

This clonotype appeared a few times. Written as DNA, the CDR3 is TGTGCCAGCCGGTGGGACTACAATGAAAAACTGTTTTTT. Amino acid sequence: CASRWDYNEKLFF. The chain links TRBV19 to TRBJ1-4; a possible D gene is TRBD1 (5 bases). The CDR3 contains 13 residues. Trimming pared 9 bases from V and 5 bases from J, leaving 13 bases between. CDR1 and CDR2 (germline): LNHDA, SQIVND (reference sequence).